Below are 20 T cell receptor beta chains sequenced from a single sample in a study of regulatory T cells in long-lasting Graves disease. Relying on iRepertoire HTBI primers and Arm-PCR of CDR3 regions, the team built TCR beta libraries. MiXCR, run by TCRdb on the multiplex PCR reads, gives a single entry per CDR3 protein. The data show around 450,000 distinct CDR3 sequences, about 22% seen once. Documented time point: persistent/refractory GD, antithyroid drugs over 5 years with positive TRAb. From RNA extracted from PBMCs, the TCR library was made. Sequenced here: peripheral blood mononuclear cells (PBMCs), sampled when the disease was refractory, from a patient treated with antithyroid drugs. Receptor source: a female donor with Graves disease.

This chain uses TRBV20-1 with TRBJ2-7; TRBD1 matches at 10 bases. CDR3 size: 12 residues. Germline CDR1 reads DFQATT; CDR2 reads SNEGSKA (reference sequence). The V and J ends lost 5 bases and 7 bases, in that order; junction bases with no gene match: 5. CDR3 sequence (DNA): TGCAGTGCTGGACAGGGGGGTTGGGAGCAGTACTTC. Protein sequence: CSAGQGGWEQYF.

This clonotype was observed a few times. The chain couples TRBV7-9 to TRBJ2-5; TRBD1 is a possible D gene (5 bases). Trimming removed 1 base at V and 1 base at J, with 7 bases between. The CDR3 loop spans 14 amino acids. From germline, CDR1 is SEHNR and CDR2 FQNEAQ (reference sequence). Here the CDR3 reads CASSLETVQETQYF. CDR3 sequence (DNA): TGTGCCAGCAGCTTAGAGACAGTCCAAGAGACCCAGTACTTC.

This clonotype appeared many times. The J gene is TRBJ1-1, the V gene TRBV28; 7 positions match TRBD1. Losses at the gene ends were 3 bases for V and 5 bases for J; bases not matched to a gene: 6. Germline V gene lookup returns CDR1 MDHEN and CDR2 SYDVKM. This CDR3 region has 14 residues. The CDR3 sequence: CASSLSQGVTEAFF. The CDR3 region has the DNA TGTGCCAGCAGTTTGTCTCAGGGGGTGACTGAAGCTTTCTTT.

This clonotype has more than one count but fewer than ten. The genes are TRBV7-8 and TRBJ2-7; TRBD2 matches at 9 bases. CDR3 length: 15 amino acids. CDR1 and CDR2 (germline): SGHVS, FQNEAQ. V was clipped by 3 bases and J by 3 bases; unmatched bases: 6. CDR3 nucleotides: TGTGCCAGCAGCTTCTCCGGGACTAGCAGCTACGAGCAGTACTTC. This sequence encodes CASSFSGTSSYEQYF.

The genes are TRBV19 and TRBJ2-7, with 8 bases aligning to TRBD1. Germline V CDR1 and CDR2: LNHDA, SQIVND (reference sequence). V trimming: 4 bases; J trimming: 2 bases; junction bases outside the gene matches: 7. The CDR3 sequence is 15 residues long. CDR3 protein: CASSSSPDRAYEQYF. The CDR3 DNA is TGTGCCAGTAGTAGCTCACCGGACAGGGCCTACGAGCAGTACTTC.

The chain links TRBV11-2 to TRBJ2-2; TRBD1 is a possible D gene (5 bases). The CDR3 has 13 residues. Germline-derived CDR1 and CDR2 are SGHAT and FQNNGV. The V end lost 3 bases, the J end lost 5 bases, and 7 bases lay between the germline ends. CDR3 sequence reads: CASSFDSTGELFF. Written as DNA, the CDR3 is TGTGCCAGCAGCTTCGACAGTACCGGGGAGCTGTTTTTT.

J is TRBJ2-5 and V is TRBV7-2; no clear D. Germline CDR1 and CDR2: SGHTA and FQGNSA. The ends were cut back, 5 bases at V and 5 bases at J, with 24 bases in the middle. The CDR3 runs 17 residues. The CDR3 nucleotides read TGTGCCAGCAGCCCCCCCCCTAAGGCGGTGTATCAGGAGACCCAGTACTTC. Its translation: CASSPPPKAVYQETQYF. The full variable domain, with the rest looked up from reference TRBV7-2 and TRBJ2-5, is GAGVSQSPSNKVTEKGKDVELRCDPISGHTALYWYRQSLGQGLEFLIYFQGNSAPDKSGLPSDRFSAERTGGSVSTLTIQRTQQEDSAVYLCASSPPPKAVYQETQYFGPGTRLLVL.

This clonotype was observed many times. The chain links TRBV28 to TRBJ1-2; D gene uncertain. This CDR3 spans 11 amino acids. CDR1 and CDR2 from the germline V gene are MDHEN and SYDVKM. The V and J ends lost 11 bases and 4 bases respectively, with 11 bases between them. The CDR3 coding sequence is TGTGCCGCGGCCCGGGGCTATGGCTACACCTTC. Its protein product is CAAARGYGYTF.

This clonotype was found many times. The chain uses TRBV7-8 and TRBJ1-4, with no clear D. Germline CDR1 is SGHVS and CDR2 is FQNEAQ. The CDR3 contains 14 residues. V gave up 1 base and J gave up 8 bases, with 11 bases separating them. The CDR3 loop reads CASSLEAEGEKLFF. The CDR3 region has the DNA TGTGCCAGCAGCTTAGAAGCTGAAGGGGAAAAACTGTTTTTT. The variable domain in full, with the rest retrieved from reference TRBV7-8 and TRBJ1-4, is GAGVSQSPRYKVAKRGQDVALRCDPISGHVSLFWYQQALGQGPEFLTYFQNEAQLDKSGLPSDRFFAERPEGSVSTLKIQRTQQEDSAVYLCASSLEAEGEKLFFGSGTQLSVL.

This clonotype occurred many times. This sequence joins TRBV28 and TRBJ2-4; 7 bases are shared with TRBD2. CDR3 length equals 17 residues. The junction had 9 bases not matched to a gene; V was cut back by 3 bases and J by 1 base. Germline V gene sequence: CDR1 MDHEN, CDR2 SYDVKM. CDR3 DNA: TGTGCCAGCAGTTTCCTAGGCGGGGGAGTTGCCAAAAACATTCAGTACTTC. This codes for CASSFLGGGVAKNIQYF.

Concerning this clonotype: This may be a read error: a much more frequent sequence differs by one nucleotide. The rearrangement uses TRBV7-2 and TRBJ2-7; D might be TRBD2 (5 bases). CDR3 size: 15 residues. Germline loops: CDR1 SGHTA, CDR2 FQGNSA. Trimming pared 7 bases from V and 3 bases from J, leaving 19 bases between. CDR3 residues: CASNPISGLSYEQYF. Here the CDR3 DNA reads TGTGCCAGCAACCCGATCTCTGGACTTAGCTACGAGCAGTACTTC.

This clonotype turned up a few times. The V call is TRBV6-1, the J call TRBJ2-7, with unresolved D. The CDR3 totals 11 residues. Germline V gene lookup returns CDR1 MNHNS and CDR2 SASEGT. V dropped 8 bases and J dropped 6 bases, with 11 bases sitting between them. The CDR3 is CASADLSEQYF. The CDR3 bases are TGTGCCAGCGCCGACCTGAGCGAGCAGTACTTC.

This clonotype was picked up many times. The chain is built from TRBV5-6 and TRBJ2-4; 8 bases agree with TRBD2. The V segment lost 0 bases and the J segment 0 bases; nucleotides outside the gene matches: 2. CDR3 length: 16 residues. Germline loops: CDR1 SGHDT, CDR2 YYEEEE. The CDR3 DNA is TGTGCCAGCAGCTTGGATCTAGCGGGAGCCAAAAACATTCAGTACTTC. Its protein product is CASSLDLAGAKNIQYF.

The table lists this clonotype with a few counts. The chain employs TRBV10-3 and TRBJ2-5; D not resolved. Trimming stripped 8 bases from V and 3 bases from J, with 7 bases between. This CDR3 contains 11 residues. From germline, CDR1 is ENHRY and CDR2 SYGVKD. In nucleotides, the CDR3 is TGTGCCATCGGGTCAGAAGAGACCCAGTACTTC. Its protein product is CAIGSEETQYF.

The chain carries TRBV29-1 and TRBJ2-1; TRBD2 is a possible D gene (5 bases). This CDR3 has 15 residues. V dropped 3 bases and J dropped 4 bases, with 16 bases sitting between them. Germline values: CDR1 SQVTM, CDR2 ANQGSEA. CDR3 region: CSVESSQEVYNEQFF. In nucleotides, the CDR3 is TGCAGCGTTGAGTCGAGCCAGGAGGTTTACAATGAGCAGTTCTTC.

The genes are TRBV19 and TRBJ2-2; 8 bases are a match to TRBD2. Unmatched junction bases numbered 7, after V lost 5 bases and J lost 2 bases. The CDR3 has 16 residues. Germline CDR1 and CDR2: LNHDA and SQIVND (reference sequence). The CDR3 is CASSHHSGANTGELFF. CDR3 in DNA: TGTGCCAGTAGTCATCATAGCGGGGCAAACACCGGGGAGCTGTTTTTT.

In its sample, this clonotype was seen a few times. The CDR3 coding sequence is TGTGCCAGCAGCTTGGGCGAGACAGGGGTAGGTGAGCAGTACTTC. It is translated as CASSLGETGVGEQYF. This chain links TRBV5-5 with TRBJ2-7; 8 nucleotides align to TRBD1. Germline V gene lookup returns CDR1 SGHKS and CDR2 YYEKEE (reference sequence). V lost 0 bases to trimming and J lost 7 bases; unmatched junction nucleotides: 9. The CDR3 has 15 amino acids.

This clonotype was observed a handful of times. The DNA is omitted, as the CDR3 cannot be located on it reliably, and the CDR3 follows TCRdb's listing. The rearrangement links TRBV3-2 to TRBJ2-2; the listed D gene, TRBD2, was not tested against the DNA. TRBV3-2 is recorded as a pseudogene. The CDR3 numbers 17 amino acids, ends counted. The CDR3 region is CASSLVAGGTNTGELFF.

The sample holds many counts of this clonotype. This chain uses TRBV19 with TRBJ1-2; TRBD1 matches at 8 bases. Germline V lookup: CDR1 LNHDA, CDR2 SQIVND (reference sequence). This CDR3 is built from 16 residues. V lost 4 bases to trimming and J lost 5 bases; unmatched junction nucleotides: 12. The CDR3 loop is CASSTQGAVRGYGYTF. The CDR3 DNA follows: TGTGCCAGTAGTACCCAGGGGGCTGTCAGAGGGTATGGCTACACCTTC. Full variable domain (missing parts from reference TRBV19 and TRBJ1-2): DGGITQSPKYLFRKEGQNVTLSCEQNLNHDAMYWYRQDPGQGLRLIYYSQIVNDFQKGDIAEGYSVSREKKESFPLTVTSAQKNPTAFYLCASSTQGAVRGYGYTFGSGTRLTVV.

This clonotype is termed medium-sized (0.01 to 0.1%). The rearrangement links TRBV6-5 to TRBJ1-2; no clear D gene. CDR1 is MNHEY and CDR2 is SVGAGI in the germline V gene. This CDR3 is 13 amino acids long. The V end was cut by 4 bases, the J end by 5 bases, with 11 bases between. CDR3 in DNA: TGTGCCAGCAGTTTCGGGAGTGAATATGGCTACACCTTC. This translates into CASSFGSEYGYTF.